The clone carrying this T cell receptor (beta chain) was picked up one time. Antigen: not known. The data were taken from a study of Ad26.COV2.S vaccination and SARS-CoV-2 variants. Across the whole study: Recipients of Ad26.COV2.S got it intramuscularly, once or twice 56 days apart.

With 2 bases removed from V and 3 bases from J, the gap between germline ends came to 8 bases. Germline values: CDR1 MNHNS, CDR2 SASEGT. The CDR3 sequence is 13 residues long. Generated by immunoSEQ multiplex PCR, the TCRdb table keeps only in-frame clones and is missing some. The sample records approximately 300,000 clones, around four fifths being singletons. Treatment noted: around 19 received Ad26.COV2.S at low or high dose, single or two shots; several received placebo; per-sample allocation not given. Each sample was drawn 63 days after the first injection (of vaccine or placebo). The study's findings and limits: Quantification of TCR breadth and depth may have yielded underestimates of total T cell responses.

Sequenced material: peripheral blood, taken in a trial of Ad26.COV2.S vaccine versus placebo. The chain uses TRBV6-1 and TRBJ2-7; D not certain. The sequence derives from a person between 18 and 60 years old who received the Ad26.COV2.S COVID-19 vaccine or a placebo. The CDR3 sequence: CASSEYGVYEQYF. As DNA, the CDR3 is TGTGCCAGCAGTGAATACGGCGTCTACGAGCAGTACTTC.